Below are 16 T cell receptor beta chains sequenced from a single sample in a study of graft-versus-host responses after intestinal transplantation (dated by TCRdb to the early 2020s). Reading the label with the study, this specimen's time point is: cells obtained before transplantation from donor or recipient. Library preparation employed the immunoSEQ multiplex PCR assay. TCRdb carries this immuneACCESS record with in-frame sequences only. Its versions omit some clonotypes, under half of them owing to an unresolved V gene in the studies checked, with the rest unexplained. This sample comprises just over 95,000 clones, approximately 90% of them detected only once. 0.15% to 0.2% of the sample is held by the ten biggest clonotypes. These receptors are not linked to any known antigen. The starting material was unstimulated CD4+ T cells sorted from spleen or lymph node cells, obtained before intestinal transplant. The receptors were sampled from a human donor who received an intestinal transplant.

The chain carries TRBV6-5 and TRBJ2-5; D uncertain. V lost 2 bases, J lost 5 bases, and 3 bases lay in between. CDR3 length: 11 amino acids. Germline assignment: CDR1 MNHEY and CDR2 SVGAGI. CDR3 sequence: CASSYGETQYF. The CDR3 DNA is TGTGCCAGCAGTTACGGCGAGACCCAGTACTTC.

This chain joins TRBV29-1 and TRBJ1-2; 7 bases fit TRBD1. V dropped 4 bases and J dropped 4; count of bases not matched to a gene: 9. Germline lookup yields CDR1 SQVTM and CDR2 ANQGSEA. This CDR3 contains 14 residues. CDR3 protein: CSVGGTAWSYGYTF. The CDR3 region has the DNA TGCAGCGTTGGAGGGACAGCATGGTCCTATGGCTACACCTTC.

The chain has TRBV4-1 and TRBJ1-2, with 8 bases fitting TRBD1. Germline CDR1 is MGHRA and CDR2 is YSYEKL. Trimming at V came to 0 bases and at J to 1 base, leaving 13 bases not matched to a gene. The CDR3 length is 19 residues. This chain's CDR3 is CASSQDPAQAGGVNYGYTF. The CDR3 nucleotides are TGCGCCAGCAGCCAAGACCCCGCCCAAGCAGGGGGCGTTAACTATGGCTACACCTTC.

The chain uses TRBV6-1 and TRBJ2-7; tentative D call: TRBD1 (5 bases). The V end was cut by 3 bases, the J end by 3 bases, with 12 bases between. Germline CDR1 MNHNS, CDR2 SASEGT. The CDR3 has 14 residues. CDR3 sequence (DNA): TGTGCCAGCAGTGACTACAGGTTCCTCTACGAGCAGTACTTC. Translated, it gives CASSDYRFLYEQYF.

This chain links TRBV5-1 with TRBJ1-2, with 7 nucleotides matching TRBD1. The CDR3 length is 13 residues. Losses at the gene ends were 4 bases for V and 6 bases for J; bases not matched to a gene: 6. Germline V gives CDR1 SGHRS, CDR2 YFSETQ. The CDR3: CASSPRDSHGYTF. CDR3 coding DNA: TGCGCCAGCAGCCCACGGGACAGTCATGGCTACACCTTC.

The genes are TRBV4-1 and TRBJ2-3, with TRBD2 identical over 9 bases. The CDR3 extends over 16 amino acids. Germline V gene data show CDR1 as MGHRA and CDR2 as YSYEKL. After removal of 1 base from V and 2 bases from J, the junction contained 4 bases not matched to a gene. In DNA form, the CDR3 reads TGCGCCAGCAGCCAAGTAACTAGCGGGCTCACAGATACGCAGTATTTT. Protein product: CASSQVTSGLTDTQYF.

This chain connects TRBV19 to TRBJ1-2; the match to TRBD1 covers 7 bases. This CDR3 region has 13 residues. Germline lookup yields CDR1 LNHDA and CDR2 SQIVND (reference sequence). Losses at the gene ends were 3 bases for V and 5 bases for J; bases not matched to a gene: 3. The CDR3 sequence: CASSIRGDYGYTF. For the CDR3, the DNA is TGTGCCAGTAGTATCAGGGGGGATTATGGCTACACCTTC.

V gene TRBV19 combines with J gene TRBJ1-2, with a weak D call TRBD1 (6 bases). The V end was cut by 6 bases, the J end by 7 bases, with 15 bases between. Germline values: CDR1 LNHDA, CDR2 SQIVND (reference sequence). CDR3 length: 13 residues. CDR3 nucleotide sequence: TGTGCCAGTAGGCCGCAAACAGGGTTTGGCTACACCTTC. This gives the protein CASRPQTGFGYTF.

This sequence joins TRBV5-1 and TRBJ1-1; D gene uncertain. Trimming left V 0 bases short and J 0 bases short, with 3 bases between. The CDR3 totals 13 residues. Germline CDR1 is SGHRS and CDR2 is YFSETQ. The CDR3 is CASSLVVNTEAFF. The CDR3 nucleotides are TGCGCCAGCAGCTTGGTAGTGAACACTGAAGCTTTCTTT.

The gene calls are TRBV4-1 and TRBJ1-3; D uncertain. V was pared by 1 base and J by 4 bases, with 26 bases between. Looked up from germline, CDR1 is MGHRA and CDR2 is YSYEKL. The CDR3 runs to 20 residues. CDR3 protein: CASSQVFMQSGQMRGNTIYF. The CDR3 nucleotides read TGCGCCAGCAGCCAAGTTTTTATGCAATCCGGCCAGATGCGGGGAAACACCATATATTTT.

The chain uses TRBV5-1 and TRBJ1-4; no clear D gene. Germline loops: CDR1 SGHRS, CDR2 YFSETQ. The CDR3 is made up of 14 amino acids. V lost 2 bases and J 3 bases, leaving 8 bases between the germline ends. CDR3 loop: CASSFGDPNEKLFF. CDR3 nucleotides: TGCGCCAGCAGCTTCGGGGATCCTAATGAAAAACTGTTTTTT.

The chain links TRBV25-1 to TRBJ1-2; possible D gene TRBD1, 6 bases. The CDR3 loop spans 13 amino acids. Per the germline V gene, CDR1 is MGHDK and CDR2 is SYGVNS. V was pared by 6 bases and J by 4 bases, with 12 bases between. The CDR3 sequence is CASRTGGSYGYTF. DNA of the CDR3: TGTGCCAGCAGGACAGGTGGGAGCTATGGCTACACCTTC.

This chain links TRBV7-8 with TRBJ2-7, with 8 bases that match TRBD2. There are 15 residues in the CDR3. CDR1 SGHVS and CDR2 FQNEAQ come from the germline V gene. With V trimmed by 8 bases and J by 7 bases, 16 bases remained unmatched. The CDR3 region has the DNA TGTGCCAGCTCCCCTCTGGCGGGGGGCCTAGGGGAGCAGTACTTC. It translates to CASSPLAGGLGEQYF.

The V and J genes are TRBV6-1 and TRBJ2-1; weak D call: TRBD2 (6 bases). The CDR3 is 17 amino acids. V lost 0 bases and J 0 bases, leaving 12 bases between the germline ends. Germline CDR1 is MNHNS and CDR2 is SASEGT. The CDR3 DNA sequence: TGTGCCAGCAGTGAAGCCTCTCTAGCGTACTCCTACAATGAGCAGTTCTTC. Its translation: CASSEASLAYSYNEQFF.

A remark on this clone: As the CDR3 is not closed by the conserved phenylalanine or tryptophan, this likely results from a read error. The rearrangement links TRBV27 to TRBJ1-2; D is unclear. The CDR3 runs to 15 residues. Trimming stripped 6 bases from V and 1 base from J, with 15 bases between. The germline gives CDR1 MNHEY, CDR2 SMNVEV (reference sequence). This chain's CDR3 is CASSQEIRSNYGYTL. DNA for the CDR3: TGTGCCAGCAGCCAAGAAATACGGAGTAACTATGGCTACACCCTC.

This sequence joins TRBV5-1 and TRBJ2-1, with 11 bases lining up with TRBD2. J gave up 0 bases and V 5 bases, and 7 bases lay outside the gene matches. Germline V gene sequence: CDR1 SGHRS, CDR2 YFSETQ. The CDR3 totals 17 residues. CDR3 residues: CASSSTSGAISYNEQFF. CDR3 in DNA: TGCGCCAGCAGTTCGACTAGCGGGGCTATCTCCTACAATGAGCAGTTCTTC.